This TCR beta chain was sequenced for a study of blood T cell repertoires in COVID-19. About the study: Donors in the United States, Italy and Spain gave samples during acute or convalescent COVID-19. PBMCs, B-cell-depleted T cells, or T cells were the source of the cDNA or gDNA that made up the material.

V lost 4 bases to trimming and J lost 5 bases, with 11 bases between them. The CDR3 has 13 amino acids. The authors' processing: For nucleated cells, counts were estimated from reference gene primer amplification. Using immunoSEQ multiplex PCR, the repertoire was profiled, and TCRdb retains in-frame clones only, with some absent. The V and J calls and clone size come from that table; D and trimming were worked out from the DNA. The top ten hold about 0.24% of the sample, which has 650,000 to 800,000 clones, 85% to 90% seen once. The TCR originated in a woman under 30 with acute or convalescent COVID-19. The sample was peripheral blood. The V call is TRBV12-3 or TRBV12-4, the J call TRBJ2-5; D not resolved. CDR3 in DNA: TGTGCCAGCAGTTACCCCCCCCAGGAGACCCAGTACTTC. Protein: CASSYPPQETQYF.